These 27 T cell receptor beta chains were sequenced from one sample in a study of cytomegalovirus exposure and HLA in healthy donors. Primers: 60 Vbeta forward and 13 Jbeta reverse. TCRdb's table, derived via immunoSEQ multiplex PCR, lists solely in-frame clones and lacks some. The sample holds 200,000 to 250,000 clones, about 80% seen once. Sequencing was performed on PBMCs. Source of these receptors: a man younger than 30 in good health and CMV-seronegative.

The CDR3 loop reads CASTRDRGNTGELFF. CDR3 sequence (DNA): TGTGCCAGCACCAGAGACAGGGGGAACACCGGGGAGCTGTTTTTT. The chain recombines TRBV6-6 with TRBJ2-2; 8 bases align to TRBD1. Germline CDR1 and CDR2: MNHNY and SVGAGI (reference sequence). The CDR3 contains 15 residues. V lost 7 bases, J lost 1 base, and 5 bases stayed unmatched.

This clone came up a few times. The CDR3 reads CAISEAVGQGSPGANVLTF. DNA of the CDR3: TGTGCCATCAGTGAGGCGGTAGGACAGGGTTCGCCTGGGGCCAACGTCCTGACTTTC. The V gene is TRBV10-3, the J gene TRBJ2-6; 8 bases are shared with TRBD1. The CDR3 runs to 19 residues. Germline CDR1 ENHRY, CDR2 SYGVKD. V was clipped by 2 bases and J by 2 bases; unmatched bases: 11.

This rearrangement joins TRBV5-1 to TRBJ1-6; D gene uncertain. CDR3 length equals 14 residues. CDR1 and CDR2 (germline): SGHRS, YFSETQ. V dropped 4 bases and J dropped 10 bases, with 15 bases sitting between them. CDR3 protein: CASSPGREISPLHF. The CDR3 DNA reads TGCGCCAGCAGCCCGGGAAGGGAAATCTCACCCCTCCACTTT.

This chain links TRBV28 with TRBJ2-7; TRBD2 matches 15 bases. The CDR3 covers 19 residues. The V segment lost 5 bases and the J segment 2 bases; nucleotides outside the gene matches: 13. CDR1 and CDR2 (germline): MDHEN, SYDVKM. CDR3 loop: CASSPLSGTSGRTPYEQYF. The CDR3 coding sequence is TGTGCCAGCAGTCCCCTTTCCGGGACTAGCGGGAGGACGCCCTACGAGCAGTACTTC.

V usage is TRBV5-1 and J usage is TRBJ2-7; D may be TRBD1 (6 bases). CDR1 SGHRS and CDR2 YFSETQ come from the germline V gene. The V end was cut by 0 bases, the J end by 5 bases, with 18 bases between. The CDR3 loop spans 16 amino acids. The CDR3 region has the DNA TGCGCCAGCAGCTTGGCCGGGTGGACAGAGAATAACGAGCAGTACTTC. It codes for CASSLAGWTENNEQYF.

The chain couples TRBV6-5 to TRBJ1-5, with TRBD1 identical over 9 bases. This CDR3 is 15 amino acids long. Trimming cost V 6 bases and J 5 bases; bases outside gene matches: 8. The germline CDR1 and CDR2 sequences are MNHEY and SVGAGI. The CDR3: CASSPRDRVYQPQHF. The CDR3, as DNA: TGTGCCAGCAGCCCTCGGGACAGGGTATATCAGCCCCAGCATTTT.

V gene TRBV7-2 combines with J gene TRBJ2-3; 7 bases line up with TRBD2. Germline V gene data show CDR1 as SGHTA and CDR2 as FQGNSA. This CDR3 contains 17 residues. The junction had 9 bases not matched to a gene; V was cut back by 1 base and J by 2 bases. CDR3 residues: CASSLVGGGTNTDTQYF. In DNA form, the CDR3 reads TGTGCCAGCAGCTTAGTTGGGGGGGGGACTAACACAGATACGCAGTATTTT.

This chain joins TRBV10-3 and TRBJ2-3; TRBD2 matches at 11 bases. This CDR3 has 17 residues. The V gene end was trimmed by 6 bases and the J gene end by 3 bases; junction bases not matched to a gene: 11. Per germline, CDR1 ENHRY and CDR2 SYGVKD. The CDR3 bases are TGTGCCATCAGCGCCCATTTTGGGACTAGCGGTACAGATACGCAGTATTTT. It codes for CAISAHFGTSGTDTQYF.

CDR3 DNA sequence: TGTGCCAGCAGCTTAGAAGGGGGCCGTTACGAGCAGTACTTC. Translation: CASSLEGGRYEQYF. The chain has TRBV7-9 and TRBJ2-7, with TRBD1 identical over 7 bases. The germline CDR1 and CDR2 sequences are SEHNR and FQNEAQ (reference sequence). J was trimmed by 4 bases and V by 1 base; bases with no gene match: 4. The CDR3 contains 14 residues.

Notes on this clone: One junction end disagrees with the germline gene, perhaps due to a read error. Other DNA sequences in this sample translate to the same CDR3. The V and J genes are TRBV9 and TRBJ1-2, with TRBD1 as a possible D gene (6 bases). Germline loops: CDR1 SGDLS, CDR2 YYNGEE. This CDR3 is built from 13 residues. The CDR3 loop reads CASSAQGFYGYTF. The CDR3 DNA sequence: TGTGCCAGCAGCGCCCAGGGGTTCTATGGCTACACCTTT.

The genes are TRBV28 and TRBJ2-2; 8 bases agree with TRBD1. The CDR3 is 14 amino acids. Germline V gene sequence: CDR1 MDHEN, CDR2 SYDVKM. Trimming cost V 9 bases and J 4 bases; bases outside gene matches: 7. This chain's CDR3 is CASSTGATTGELFF. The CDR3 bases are TGTGCCAGTTCGACAGGGGCCACCACCGGGGAGCTGTTTTTT.

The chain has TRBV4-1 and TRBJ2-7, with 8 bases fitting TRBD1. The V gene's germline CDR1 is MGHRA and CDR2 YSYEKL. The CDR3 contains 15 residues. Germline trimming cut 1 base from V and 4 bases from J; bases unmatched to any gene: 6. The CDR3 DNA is TGCGCCAGCAGCCAAGGCAGGGGGCACGGTTACGAGCAGTACTTC. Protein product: CASSQGRGHGYEQYF.

This CDR3 reads CASRDGGGGYTF. DNA of the CDR3: TGTGCCAGCAGGGATGGGGGCGGAGGCTACACCTTC. This chain connects TRBV4-2 to TRBJ1-2; D is perhaps TRBD1 (6 bases). Germline V gene sequence: CDR1 LGHNA, CDR2 YNFKEQ. Trimming stripped 6 bases from V and 8 bases from J, with 13 bases between. The CDR3 loop spans 12 amino acids.

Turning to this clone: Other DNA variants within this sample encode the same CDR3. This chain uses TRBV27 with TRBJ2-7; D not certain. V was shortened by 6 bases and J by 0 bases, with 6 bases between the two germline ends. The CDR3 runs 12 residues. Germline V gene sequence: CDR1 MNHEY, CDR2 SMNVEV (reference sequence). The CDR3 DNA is TGTGCCAGCAGGCCCAGCTCCTACGAGCAGTACTTC. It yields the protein CASRPSSYEQYF.

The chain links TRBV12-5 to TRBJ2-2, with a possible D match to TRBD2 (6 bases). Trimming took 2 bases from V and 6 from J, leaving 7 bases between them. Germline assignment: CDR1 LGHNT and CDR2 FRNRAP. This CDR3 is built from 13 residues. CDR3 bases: TGTGCTAGTGGTTTGAGGGAGGCCGGGGAGCTGTTTTTT. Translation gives CASGLREAGELFF.

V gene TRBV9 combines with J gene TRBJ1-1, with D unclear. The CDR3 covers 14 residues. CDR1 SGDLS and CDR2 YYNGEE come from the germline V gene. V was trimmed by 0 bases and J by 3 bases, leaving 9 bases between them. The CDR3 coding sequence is TGTGCCAGCAGCGTAGTTCCCAGCGACACTGAAGCTTTCTTT. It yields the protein CASSVVPSDTEAFF.

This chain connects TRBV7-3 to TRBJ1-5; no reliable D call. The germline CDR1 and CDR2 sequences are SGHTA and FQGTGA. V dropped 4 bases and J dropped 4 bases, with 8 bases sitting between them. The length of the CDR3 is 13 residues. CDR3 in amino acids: CASSSSLNQPQHF. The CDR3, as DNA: TGTGCCAGCAGCTCCTCCTTAAATCAGCCCCAGCATTTT.

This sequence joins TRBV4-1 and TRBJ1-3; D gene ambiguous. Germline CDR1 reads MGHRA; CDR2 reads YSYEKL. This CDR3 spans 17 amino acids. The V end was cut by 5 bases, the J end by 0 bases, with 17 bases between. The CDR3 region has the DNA TGCGCCAGCAGCAGCGGAGGAGACCCACTCTCTGGAAACACCATATATTTT. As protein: CASSSGGDPLSGNTIYF.

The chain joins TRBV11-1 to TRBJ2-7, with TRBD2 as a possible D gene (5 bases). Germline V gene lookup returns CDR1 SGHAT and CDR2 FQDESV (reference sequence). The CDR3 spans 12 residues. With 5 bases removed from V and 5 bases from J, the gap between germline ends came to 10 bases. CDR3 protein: CASSQSGNEQYF. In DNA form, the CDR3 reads TGTGCCAGCAGCCAATCCGGGAACGAGCAGTACTTC.

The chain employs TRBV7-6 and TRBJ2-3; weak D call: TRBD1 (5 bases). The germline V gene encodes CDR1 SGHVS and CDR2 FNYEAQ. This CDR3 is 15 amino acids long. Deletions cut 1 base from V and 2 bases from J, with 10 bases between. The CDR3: CASSLEGQYTDTQYF. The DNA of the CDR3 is TGTGCCAGCAGCTTAGAGGGGCAGTACACAGATACGCAGTATTTT.

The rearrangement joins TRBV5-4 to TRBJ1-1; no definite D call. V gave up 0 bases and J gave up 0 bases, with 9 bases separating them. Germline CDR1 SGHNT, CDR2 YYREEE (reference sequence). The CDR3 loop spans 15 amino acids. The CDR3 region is CASSLASTMNTEAFF. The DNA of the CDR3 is TGTGCCAGCAGCTTGGCCAGTACTATGAACACTGAAGCTTTCTTT.

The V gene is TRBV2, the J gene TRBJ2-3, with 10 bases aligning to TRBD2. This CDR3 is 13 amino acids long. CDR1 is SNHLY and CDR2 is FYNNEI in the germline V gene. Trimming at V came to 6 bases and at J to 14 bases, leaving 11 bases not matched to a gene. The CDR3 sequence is CASSEHLAGDGYF. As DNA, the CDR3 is TGTGCCAGCAGCGAGCACCTAGCGGGGGATGGGTATTTT. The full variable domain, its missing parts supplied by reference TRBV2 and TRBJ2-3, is EPEVTQTPSHQVTQMGQEVILRCVPISNHLYFYWYRQILGQKVEFLVSFYNNEISEKSEIFDDQFSVERPDGSNFTLKIRSTKLEDSAMYFCASSEHLAGDGYFGPGTRLTVL.

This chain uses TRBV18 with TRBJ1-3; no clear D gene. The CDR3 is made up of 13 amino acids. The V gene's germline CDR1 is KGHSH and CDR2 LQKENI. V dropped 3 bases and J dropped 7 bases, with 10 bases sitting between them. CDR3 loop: CASSPRVSNTIYF. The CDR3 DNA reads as TGTGCCAGCTCACCTCGGGTTTCCAACACCATATATTTT.

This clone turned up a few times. CDR3 sequence (DNA): TGTGCCAGCAGTGATAGGGGGACAGGGTATCCCAAAAACATTCAGTACTTC. Amino acid sequence: CASSDRGTGYPKNIQYF. The chain couples TRBV2 to TRBJ2-4; TRBD1 matches 9 bases. CDR1 is SNHLY and CDR2 is FYNNEI in the germline V gene. CDR3 length: 17 amino acids. The V gene end was trimmed by 3 bases and the J gene end by 2 bases; junction bases not matched to a gene: 8. The full variable domain, in which reference TRBV2 and TRBJ2-4 provide the parts outside the CDR3, is EPEVTQTPSHQVTQMGQEVILRCVPISNHLYFYWYRQILGQKVEFLVSFYNNEISEKSEIFDDQFSVERPDGSNFTLKIRSTKLEDSAMYFCASSDRGTGYPKNIQYFGAGTRLSVL.

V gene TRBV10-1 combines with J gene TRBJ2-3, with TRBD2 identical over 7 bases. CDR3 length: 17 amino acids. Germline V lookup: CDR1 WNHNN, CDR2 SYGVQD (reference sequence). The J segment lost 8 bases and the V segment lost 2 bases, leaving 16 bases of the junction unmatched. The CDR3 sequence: CASSERPTGEGRSTQYF. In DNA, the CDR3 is TGCGCCAGCAGTGAGCGCCCTACCGGGGAGGGACGGAGTACGCAGTATTTT.

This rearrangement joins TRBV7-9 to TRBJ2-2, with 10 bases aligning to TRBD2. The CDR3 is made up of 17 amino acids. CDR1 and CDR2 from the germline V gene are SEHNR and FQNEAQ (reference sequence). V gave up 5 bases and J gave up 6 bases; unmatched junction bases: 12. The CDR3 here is CASSTSSSGSLSGELFF. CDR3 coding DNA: TGTGCCAGCAGCACCTCATCTAGCGGGAGTCTCTCCGGGGAGCTGTTTTTT.

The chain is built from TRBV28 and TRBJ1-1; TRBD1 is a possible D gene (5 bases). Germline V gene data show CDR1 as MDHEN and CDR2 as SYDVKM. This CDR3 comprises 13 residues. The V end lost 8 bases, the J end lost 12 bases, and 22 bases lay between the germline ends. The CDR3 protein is CASGRIGATGPFF. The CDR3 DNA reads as TGTGCCAGCGGGAGGATAGGGGCCACTGGTCCTTTCTTT.